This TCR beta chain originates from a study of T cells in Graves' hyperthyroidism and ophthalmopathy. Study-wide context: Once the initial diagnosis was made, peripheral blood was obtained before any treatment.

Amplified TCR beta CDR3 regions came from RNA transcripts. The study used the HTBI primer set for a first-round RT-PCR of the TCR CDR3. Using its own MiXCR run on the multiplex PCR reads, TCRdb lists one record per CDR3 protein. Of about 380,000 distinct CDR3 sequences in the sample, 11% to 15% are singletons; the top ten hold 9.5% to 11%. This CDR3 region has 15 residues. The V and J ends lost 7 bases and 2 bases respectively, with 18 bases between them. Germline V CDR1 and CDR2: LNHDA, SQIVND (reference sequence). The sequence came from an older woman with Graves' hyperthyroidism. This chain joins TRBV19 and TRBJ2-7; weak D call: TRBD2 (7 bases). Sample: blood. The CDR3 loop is CASTLGASGTYEQYF. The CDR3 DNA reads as TGTGCCAGTACCCTGGGGGCTAGCGGTACCTACGAGCAGTACTTC.